This T cell receptor (beta chain) was obtained from a study of shared clonotypes between healthy human individuals. TCRdb keeps only in-frame clones here, not all; method: immunoSEQ multiplex PCR. The sample holds roughly 300,000 clones, about nine tenths seen once. Germline CDR1 and CDR2: SGHAT and FQNNGV. V lost 0 bases and J lost 3, with 6 bases in between. This CDR3 has 13 residues. CD8 memory fractions consisted of CD45RO+ and CCR7-negative CD45RA+ TemRA cells together. This rearrangement joins TRBV11-2 to TRBJ2-7; D gene unclear. The source of this sequence is a man aged 18 to 35 in good health. The sample was memory CD8+ T cells sorted from blood. Indicated subset: CD45RO+ cells pooled with CCR7-negative TemRA cells. CDR3 nucleotide sequence: TGTGCCAGCAGCTTAGAGCTGGACTACGAGCAGTACTTC. This gives the protein CASSLELDYEQYF.